These 22 T cell receptor beta chains originate from one sample sequenced in a study of blood T cell repertoires in COVID-19. Measured with immunoSEQ multiplex PCR; TCRdb has only the in-frame clones, and not every one. The sample gives 440,000 or so clones, about 89% of which show up once; approximately 1.5% is in the top ten. Material: peripheral blood. The receptors shown here come from a woman in her forties with COVID-19, enrolled during active disease.

A note on this clone: At one end the junction does not follow the germline gene, possibly because of a read error. The chain employs TRBV3-1 (or the pseudogene TRBV3-2) and TRBJ2-5; 7 nucleotides line up with TRBD2. Germline CDR1 reads LGHDT; CDR2 reads YNNKEL (reference sequence). The CDR3 spans 17 residues. The CDR3 sequence is CASSPMGGVMGMFNTDF. The DNA for the CDR3 is TGTGCCAGCAGCCCCATGGGGGGGGTGATGGGGATGTTTAATACTGACTTC.

V and J are TRBV7-3 and TRBJ1-2, with a weak D call TRBD1 (6 bases). Germline V gene lookup returns CDR1 SGHTA and CDR2 FQGTGA. Trimming removed 1 base from V and 0 bases from J, with 6 bases in between. This CDR3 is built from 14 residues. CDR3 in DNA: TGTGCCAGCAGCTTAAAGGGGGCTAACTATGGCTACACCTTC. Translation gives CASSLKGANYGYTF.

The chain has TRBV27 and TRBJ2-1, with TRBD1 matching 8 bases. The CDR3 spans 17 residues. Germline V CDR1 and CDR2: MNHEY, SMNVEV (reference sequence). After removal of 4 bases from V and 3 bases from J, the junction contained 11 bases not matched to a gene. CDR3 protein: CASSYSIRQGYYNEQFF. The CDR3 DNA reads TGTGCCAGCAGTTACTCAATCCGACAGGGGTACTACAATGAGCAGTTCTTC.

V and J are TRBV7-8 and TRBJ1-2; D perhaps matches TRBD1 (5 bases). The V gene's germline CDR1 is SGHVS and CDR2 FQNEAQ. Between the trimmed V and J ends, which lost 5 bases and 6 bases, there was a span of 16 bases. The CDR3 covers 14 residues. In nucleotides, the CDR3 is TGTGCCAGCAGCGCGCGGGGGAGAGAGGATGGCTACACCTTC. It yields the protein CASSARGREDGYTF.

V is TRBV19 and J is TRBJ1-2; 8 bases fit TRBD1. This CDR3 spans 13 amino acids. Trimming cost V 2 bases and J 5 bases; bases outside gene matches: 1. Per germline, CDR1 LNHDA and CDR2 SQIVND (reference sequence). CDR3 region: CASSIRQGYGYTF. The CDR3 DNA follows: TGTGCCAGTAGTATAAGACAGGGGTATGGCTACACCTTC.

The chain carries TRBV18 and TRBJ1-1, with D uncertain. Germline lookup yields CDR1 KGHSH and CDR2 LQKENI. The CDR3 has 13 residues. V lost 1 base to trimming and J lost 7 bases, with 10 bases between them. Written as DNA, the CDR3 is TGTGCCAGCTCACCACAAGCCCCTGTTGAAGCTTTCTTT. It yields the protein CASSPQAPVEAFF.

This chain joins TRBV7-9 and TRBJ1-3, with a tentative D call TRBD1 (5 bases). Germline V gene sequence: CDR1 SEHNR, CDR2 FQNEAQ (reference sequence). V was clipped by 10 bases and J by 0 bases, with 16 bases between them. The CDR3 has 15 residues. The CDR3 DNA follows: TGTGCCAACTCGGGGGAGGGCTACTCTGGAAACACCATATATTTT. As protein: CANSGEGYSGNTIYF.

The chain uses TRBV6-2 or TRBV6-3 and TRBJ2-3, with a tentative D call TRBD1 (5 bases). The germline CDR1 and CDR2 sequences are MNHEY and SVGEGT. The V end lost 2 bases, the J end lost 1 base, and 16 bases lay between the germline ends. The CDR3 spans 17 residues. The CDR3: CASSYATGRSGTDTQYF. The DNA of the CDR3 is TGTGCCAGCAGTTACGCTACAGGCAGAAGCGGCACAGATACGCAGTATTTT.

The chain couples TRBV7-2 to TRBJ1-6; 9 nucleotides agree with TRBD1. Germline CDR1 is SGHTA and CDR2 is FQGNSA. V shed 4 bases and J 3 bases; nucleotides not matched to a gene: 4. This CDR3 spans 16 amino acids. CDR3 loop: CASSSGTGYYNSPLHF. In DNA, the CDR3 is TGTGCCAGCAGCTCCGGGACAGGGTACTATAATTCACCCCTCCACTTT.

The V gene is TRBV6-6, the J gene TRBJ2-7; 9 bases fit TRBD1. The CDR3 has 14 residues. Germline V CDR1 and CDR2: MNHNY, SVGAGI (reference sequence). J was trimmed by 3 bases and V by 4 bases; bases with no gene match: 4. The CDR3 DNA reads TGTGCCAGCAGTTGGACGACAGGGGGCTACGAGCAGTACTTC. Translated, it gives CASSWTTGGYEQYF.

This chain connects TRBV7-2 to TRBJ2-5, with D possibly matching TRBD1 (7 bases). The CDR3 consists of 16 residues. The V end lost 1 base, the J end lost 2 bases, and 14 bases lay between the germline ends. Germline-derived CDR1 and CDR2 are SGHTA and FQGNSA. The CDR3 DNA sequence: TGTGCCAGCAGCTTAGTTGCGGGACAGAGACAAGAGACCCAGTACTTC. This sequence encodes CASSLVAGQRQETQYF. Complete variable domain (other parts from reference TRBV7-2 and TRBJ2-5): GAGVSQSPSNKVTEKGKDVELRCDPISGHTALYWYRQSLGQGLEFLIYFQGNSAPDKSGLPSDRFSAERTGGSVSTLTIQRTQQEDSAVYLCASSLVAGQRQETQYFGPGTRLLVL.

The chain employs TRBV7-3 and TRBJ2-2; 7 nucleotides agree with TRBD2. After removal of 5 bases from V and 1 base from J, the junction contained 4 bases not matched to a gene. The CDR3 is made up of 15 amino acids. CDR1 is SGHTA, CDR2 FQGTGA, per germline. CDR3 nucleotides: TGTGCCAGCAGCCCGGGAGGAGGGAACACCGGGGAGCTGTTTTTT. As protein: CASSPGGGNTGELFF.

This clone was picked up one time. The chain links TRBV4-1 to TRBJ2-5; D might be TRBD2 (5 bases). V shed 1 base and J shed 3 bases, with 9 bases lying between them. CDR3 size: 14 residues. Looked up from germline, CDR1 is MGHRA and CDR2 is YSYEKL. The CDR3 reads CASSQANGEETQYF. The CDR3 DNA sequence: TGCGCCAGCAGCCAAGCCAACGGGGAAGAGACCCAGTACTTC.

CDR3 in amino acids: CASSEQISFDGYTF. The CDR3 DNA reads TGTGCCAGCAGCGAACAGATCTCATTTGATGGCTACACCTTC. The V and J genes are TRBV7-2 and TRBJ1-2; D uncertain. CDR1 and CDR2 (germline): SGHTA, FQGNSA. V lost 5 bases and J 6 bases, leaving 16 bases between the germline ends. This CDR3 region has 14 residues.

The chain has TRBV3-1 (or the pseudogene TRBV3-2) and TRBJ2-5; 7 bases agree with TRBD1. V lost 3 bases to trimming and J lost 2 bases; unmatched junction nucleotides: 3. There are 14 residues in the CDR3. Germline-derived CDR1 and CDR2 are LGHDT and YNNKEL (reference sequence). CDR3: CASSHKGQQETQYF. DNA for the CDR3: TGTGCCAGCAGCCATAAGGGACAGCAAGAGACCCAGTACTTC.

The chain employs TRBV9 and TRBJ1-5; D perhaps matches TRBD1 (6 bases). Trimming took off 3 bases at V and 2 bases at J, with 12 bases between the two ends. The germline gives CDR1 SGDLS, CDR2 YYNGEE. The CDR3 covers 15 residues. CDR3 sequence: CASSAMGGRNQPQHF. The CDR3 DNA sequence: TGTGCCAGCAGCGCGATGGGGGGGCGCAATCAGCCCCAGCATTTT.

This chain uses TRBV30 with TRBJ2-5; the D gene is possibly TRBD1 (5 bases). Trimming pared 6 bases from V and 1 base from J, leaving 12 bases between. The CDR3 has 13 amino acids. CDR1 is GTSNPN and CDR2 is SVGIG in the germline V gene (reference sequence). CDR3: CACGSGSQETQYF. The CDR3 DNA follows: TGTGCCTGTGGATCAGGGTCCCAAGAGACCCAGTACTTC.

The chain has TRBV6-2 or TRBV6-3 and TRBJ2-7; D is unclear. Trimming took 6 bases from V and 1 from J, leaving 13 bases between them. The germline CDR1 and CDR2 sequences are MNHEY and SVGEGT. The CDR3 spans 14 residues. Here the CDR3 reads CASSRRRSSYEQYF. The DNA for the CDR3 is TGTGCCAGCAGCCGACGTCGGAGTTCCTACGAGCAGTACTTC.

V usage is TRBV28 and J usage is TRBJ2-5; 14 bases match TRBD2. The CDR3 sequence is 18 residues long. V was pared by 6 bases and J by 5 bases, with 14 bases of the junction left unmatched. CDR1 and CDR2 from the germline V gene are MDHEN and SYDVKM. The CDR3 region has the DNA TGTGCCAGCAGCCCGGGACTAGCGGGGGTCCTGAGGTTGGAGACCCAGTACTTC. Its protein is CASSPGLAGVLRLETQYF.

The CDR3 region has the DNA TGTGCCAGTGCCGTTGCGGGAGGGCCTCAGGAGCAGTTCTTC. This translates into CASAVAGGPQEQFF. The rearrangement uses TRBV28 and TRBJ2-1, with 9 bases matching TRBD2. Germline loops: CDR1 MDHEN, CDR2 SYDVKM. The CDR3 runs 14 residues. After removal of 9 bases from V and 10 bases from J, the junction contained 13 bases not matched to a gene.

The chain uses TRBV19 and TRBJ1-1; TRBD1 agrees at 9 bases. V trimming: 4 bases; J trimming: 10 bases; junction bases outside the gene matches: 1. The germline V gene encodes CDR1 LNHDA and CDR2 SQIVND (reference sequence). The CDR3 covers 11 residues. The CDR3 DNA follows: TGTGCCAGTAGTACGACAGGGGGAGCTTTCTTT. Its translation: CASSTTGGAFF.

V is TRBV7-2 and J is TRBJ2-7, with D perhaps TRBD2 (5 bases). The CDR3 spans 13 residues. V lost 6 bases to trimming and J lost 9 bases, with 18 bases between them. Germline loops: CDR1 SGHTA, CDR2 FQGNSA. For the CDR3, the DNA is TGTGCCAGCAGGACGGGGAGTACCACCGGGCAGTACTTC. This sequence encodes CASRTGSTTGQYF.